What follows is one T cell receptor beta chain and its context. The data were obtained in a study of blood T cell repertoires in COVID-19. Study information: The analysed material was cDNA or gDNA that came from T cells, B-cell-depleted T cells, or PBMCs.

Data came from immunoSEQ multiplex PCR; TCRdb stores just in-frame clones and leaves some out. This table has 150,000 to 200,000 clones, approximately 81% appearing once. Sequenced input: peripheral blood. The sequence was collected from a man between 18 and 29 years old with active or convalescent COVID-19.

The DNA of the CDR3 is TGCGCCAGCAGCTTGGAGGTCCAGGGCTCCTCCGGGGAGCTGTTTTTT. Translated, it gives CASSLEVQGSSGELFF. This chain links TRBV5-1 with TRBJ2-2, with D possibly being TRBD1 (5 bases). This CDR3 spans 16 amino acids. The germline V and J ends were trimmed by 0 bases and 6 bases, with 15 bases remaining between them. Germline-derived CDR1 and CDR2 are SGHRS and YFSETQ.